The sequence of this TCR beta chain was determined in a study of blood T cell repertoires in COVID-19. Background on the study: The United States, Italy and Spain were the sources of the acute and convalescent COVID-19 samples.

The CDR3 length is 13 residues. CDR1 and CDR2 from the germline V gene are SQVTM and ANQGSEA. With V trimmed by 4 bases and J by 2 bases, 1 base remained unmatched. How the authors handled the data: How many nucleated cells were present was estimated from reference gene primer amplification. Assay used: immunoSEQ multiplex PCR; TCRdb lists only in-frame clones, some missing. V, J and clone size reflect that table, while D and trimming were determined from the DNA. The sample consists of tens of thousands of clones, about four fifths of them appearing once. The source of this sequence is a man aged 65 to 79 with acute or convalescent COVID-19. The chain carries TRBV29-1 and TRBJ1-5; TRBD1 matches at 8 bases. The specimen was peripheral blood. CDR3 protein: CSVGTGRNQPQHF. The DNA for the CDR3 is TGCAGCGTTGGGACAGGGCGCAATCAGCCCCAGCATTTT.